These T cell receptor beta chains were read from a single sample in a study of T cell repertoires in ileal Crohn's disease. The method was immunoSEQ multiplex PCR; TCRdb's version includes in-frame clones alone and lacks a portion of them. The sample carries more than 10,000 clones, approximately 78% recorded once. Material: ileal tissue. These receptors originate from an adult with Crohn's disease. The CDR3 runs from the conserved cysteine through the conserved F or W. The order of the fields is V gene, clone size, D gene, J gene, CDR3 protein, CDR3 DNA. The D gene is left open where the match is weak. Clone size is shown for a subset of rows, as once, few, many or a class of expanded clone.

V gene: TRBV7-2
clone size: NA
D gene: NA
J gene: TRBJ2-2
CDR3 protein: CASSLAGPLSGGTGELFF
CDR3 DNA: TGTGCCAGCAGCTTAGCGGGTCCTTTAAGCGGAGGGACCGGGGAGCTGTTTTTT

V gene: TRBV7-9
clone size: NA
D gene: NA
J gene: TRBJ2-5
CDR3 protein: CASSVFPEKEGGETQYF
CDR3 DNA: TGTGCCAGCAGCGTTTTTCCAGAAAAGGAGGGTGGAGAGACCCAGTACTTC

V gene: TRBV28
clone size: NA
D gene: TRBD2
J gene: TRBJ2-1
CDR3 protein: CASRSSVLAGAYNEQFF
CDR3 DNA: TGTGCCAGCAGATCCTCCGTACTAGCGGGAGCATACAATGAGCAGTTCTTC

V gene: TRBV28
clone size: NA
D gene: TRBD1
J gene: TRBJ2-7
CDR3 protein: CASSLAGGLSSPYEQYF
CDR3 DNA: TGTGCCAGCAGTTTAGCAGGGGGCTTATCCTCCCCCTACGAGCAGTACTTC

V gene: TRBV2
clone size: NA
D gene: NA
J gene: TRBJ1-2
CDR3 protein: CASSAQVDYGYTF
CDR3 DNA: TGTGCCAGCAGCGCGCAAGTTGACTATGGCTACACCTTC

V gene: TRBV30
clone size: NA
D gene: NA
J gene: TRBJ1-5
CDR3 protein: CACRWGGGQPQHF
CDR3 DNA: TGTGCCTGCCGATGGGGGGGCGGTCAGCCCCAGCATTTT

V gene: TRBV7-2
clone size: few
D gene: TRBD1
J gene: TRBJ2-5
CDR3 protein: CASRIAGGGETQYF
CDR3 DNA: TGTGCCAGCAGGATAGCAGGGGGCGGTGAGACCCAGTACTTC

V gene: TRBV2
clone size: NA
D gene: NA
J gene: TRBJ1-2
CDR3 protein: CASSETGGTTYGYTF
CDR3 DNA: TGTGCCAGCAGTGAAACCGGAGGGACTACCTATGGCTACACCTTC

V gene: TRBV19
clone size: NA
D gene: TRBD1
J gene: TRBJ2-5
CDR3 protein: CASRPGGAETQYF
CDR3 DNA: TGTGCCAGTAGACCAGGGGGCGCAGAGACCCAGTACTTC

V gene: TRBV2
clone size: NA
D gene: TRBD2
J gene: TRBJ2-3
CDR3 protein: CASSETGGPRDTQYF
CDR3 DNA: TGTGCCAGCAGTGAAACGGGAGGGCCAAGAGATACGCAGTATTTT

V gene: TRBV5-1
clone size: NA
D gene: TRBD2
J gene: TRBJ2-4
CDR3 protein: CASSLVAGGGHIQYF
CDR3 DNA: TGCGCCAGCAGCTTAGTAGCGGGAGGGGGTCACATTCAGTACTTC

V gene: TRBV5-4
clone size: NA
D gene: NA
J gene: TRBJ2-7
CDR3 protein: CASSYRTGIEQYF
CDR3 DNA: TGTGCCAGCAGCTATAGAACAGGGATCGAGCAGTACTTC

V gene: TRBV9
clone size: NA
D gene: TRBD1
J gene: TRBJ2-3
CDR3 protein: CASSATGTGTRDTQYF
CDR3 DNA: TGTGCCAGCAGTGCTACCGGGACAGGGACGAGAGATACGCAGTATTTT

V gene: TRBV13
clone size: NA
D gene: TRBD2
J gene: TRBJ2-2
CDR3 protein: CASSWKSRGGPGELFF
CDR3 DNA: TGTGCCAGCAGCTGGAAGTCGCGGGGGGGCCCCGGGGAGCTGTTTTTT

V gene: TRBV7-2
clone size: NA
D gene: NA
J gene: TRBJ1-4
CDR3 protein: CASSLDREKLFF
CDR3 DNA: TGTGCCAGCAGCTTAGATCGTGAAAAACTGTTTTTT

V gene: TRBV27
clone size: few
D gene: NA
J gene: TRBJ2-4
CDR3 protein: CASSLFYGNIQYF
CDR3 DNA: TGTGCCAGCAGTTTATTTTACGGGAACATTCAGTACTTC

V gene: TRBV27
clone size: NA
D gene: TRBD2
J gene: TRBJ2-3
CDR3 protein: CASSFSAGAFTDTQYF
CDR3 DNA: TGTGCCAGCAGTTTCTCGGCGGGAGCTTTCACAGATACGCAGTATTTT

V gene: TRBV7-8
clone size: NA
D gene: TRBD1
J gene: TRBJ1-2
CDR3 protein: CASSLDRIIHGYTF
CDR3 DNA: TGTGCCAGCAGCCTGGACAGGATCATCCATGGCTACACCTTC

V gene: TRBV18
clone size: NA
D gene: NA
J gene: TRBJ1-2
CDR3 protein: CASSPTGPQGSYGYTF
CDR3 DNA: TGTGCCAGCTCACCAACCGGGCCTCAGGGAAGCTATGGCTACACCTTC

V gene: TRBV5-4
clone size: NA
D gene: TRBD2
J gene: TRBJ2-7
CDR3 protein: CASSFQLSGAYEQYF
CDR3 DNA: TGTGCCAGCAGCTTTCAACTAAGCGGGGCCTACGAGCAGTACTTC

V gene: TRBV28
clone size: NA
D gene: NA
J gene: TRBJ2-3
CDR3 protein: CASSRRPRSLEGYTQYF
CDR3 DNA: TGTGCCAGCAGTCGTCGACCCAGATCTCTAGAGGGTTATACGCAGTATTTT

V gene: TRBV5-1
clone size: NA
D gene: NA
J gene: TRBJ1-5
CDR3 protein: CASSLRGDQPQHF
CDR3 DNA: TGCGCCAGCAGCTTGCGTGGAGATCAGCCCCAGCATTTT

V gene: TRBV5-3
clone size: few
D gene: TRBD1
J gene: TRBJ2-3
CDR3 protein: CPPPRPGQGLDTQYF
CDR3 DNA: TGTCCACCTCCACGCCCGGGACAGGGACTGGATACGCAGTATTTT

V gene: TRBV7-3
clone size: NA
D gene: TRBD1
J gene: TRBJ1-1
CDR3 protein: CASSFGQGTEAFF
CDR3 DNA: TGTGCCAGCAGCTTCGGACAGGGCACTGAAGCTTTCTTT

V gene: TRBV28
clone size: NA
D gene: TRBD2
J gene: TRBJ2-7
CDR3 protein: CASKAGGPHEQYF
CDR3 DNA: TGTGCGAGCAAGGCGGGGGGGCCCCACGAGCAGTACTTC

V gene: TRBV29-1
clone size: NA
D gene: NA
J gene: TRBJ2-7
CDR3 protein: CSVVWWGAVSYEQYF
CDR3 DNA: TGCAGCGTTGTCTGGTGGGGAGCGGTATCCTACGAGCAGTACTTC

V gene: TRBV2
clone size: NA
D gene: TRBD2
J gene: TRBJ2-2
CDR3 protein: CASSTSGRYTGELFF
CDR3 DNA: TGTGCCAGCAGTACCAGCGGGAGATACACCGGGGAGCTGTTTTTT

V gene: TRBV7-8
clone size: once
D gene: TRBD1
J gene: TRBJ1-1
CDR3 protein: CASSMDRDTEAFF
CDR3 DNA: TGTGCCAGCAGCATGGACAGGGACACTGAAGCTTTCTTT

V gene: TRBV21-1
clone size: NA
D gene: NA
J gene: TRBJ2-5
CDR3 protein: CASSKARTTQETQYF
CDR3 DNA: TGTGCCAGCAGCAAAGCAAGGACTACCCAAGAGACCCAGTACTTC